Following are 28 T cell receptor beta chains from one sample sequenced in a study of shared clonotypes between healthy human individuals. Libraries were prepared by immunoSEQ multiplex PCR; TCRdb keeps only in-frame clonotypes and omits some of them. The sample shows fewer than 1 million clones, around 96% of them seen only once. CD8 cells regarded as naive lacked CD45RO, were positively chosen for CCR7, and omitted terminally differentiated effector memory CD45RA+ cells. Sequenced: naive CD8+ T cells sorted from blood. The source is a man younger than 45 in good health.

The CDR3 coding sequence is TGTGCCAGCAGCTTAGGGGCCGGGGGCGGCGGCAATCAGCCCCAGCATTTT. As protein: CASSLGAGGGGNQPQHF. The chain employs TRBV7-6 and TRBJ1-5; tentatively, D is TRBD1 (6 bases). The CDR3 sequence is 17 residues long. Germline V gene data show CDR1 as SGHVS and CDR2 as FNYEAQ. The V and J ends lost 1 base and 2 bases respectively, with 15 bases between them.

The rearrangement links TRBV7-6 to TRBJ2-7, with a weak D call TRBD1 (6 bases). With 1 base removed from V and 3 bases from J, the gap between germline ends came to 13 bases. CDR1 SGHVS and CDR2 FNYEAQ come from the germline V gene. The CDR3 consists of 15 residues. CDR3 in amino acids: CASSLGQDVFYEQYF. The DNA for the CDR3 is TGTGCCAGCAGCTTAGGACAGGACGTTTTCTACGAGCAGTACTTC.

The gene calls are TRBV11-3 and TRBJ2-2; 10 bases map to TRBD2. V lost 1 base to trimming and J lost 3 bases; unmatched junction nucleotides: 5. The CDR3 sequence is 17 residues long. CDR1 SGHNT and CDR2 YENEEA come from the germline V gene. The CDR3 coding sequence is TGTGCCAGCAGCTTAGGGGCTAGCGGGGGATACACCGGGGAGCTGTTTTTT. Protein sequence: CASSLGASGGYTGELFF.

V is TRBV27 and J is TRBJ2-3; maybe TRBD1 (6 bases). The germline V gene encodes CDR1 MNHEY and CDR2 SMNVEV (reference sequence). The V gene lost 7 bases and the J gene lost 7 bases, with 18 bases spanning the gap. The length of the CDR3 is 14 residues. CDR3: CASTRTASTYTQYF. CDR3 nucleotides: TGTGCCAGCACCAGGACAGCGAGTACCTATACGCAGTATTTT.

The chain has TRBV10-3 and TRBJ1-2; D unresolved. Germline CDR1 ENHRY, CDR2 SYGVKD. Trimming removed 3 bases at V and 2 bases at J, with 10 bases between. This CDR3 is 14 amino acids long. CDR3 protein: CAISDTTWNYGYTF. The CDR3 DNA reads TGTGCCATCAGTGACACGACGTGGAACTATGGCTACACCTTC.

This chain joins TRBV7-9 and TRBJ2-7; 13 bases fit TRBD2. Germline lookup yields CDR1 SEHNR and CDR2 FQNEAQ (reference sequence). The trim removed 5 bases at V and 4 bases at J, leaving 11 bases unmatched. There are 17 residues in the CDR3. CDR3 residues: CASSPEGLAGDRYEQYF. As DNA, the CDR3 is TGTGCCAGCAGCCCAGAAGGACTAGCGGGAGATCGGTACGAGCAGTACTTC.

CDR3 residues: CASRRQGPYTDTQYF. The CDR3 DNA is TGTGCCAGCAGGCGACAGGGGCCATACACAGATACGCAGTATTTT. This chain joins TRBV11-2 and TRBJ2-3, with 8 bases that match TRBD1. The V gene's germline CDR1 is SGHAT and CDR2 FQNNGV. CDR3 size: 15 residues. With 6 bases clipped from V and 2 bases from J, the junction kept 7 bases outside the gene matches.

The chain has TRBV19 and TRBJ1-5, with D hard to call. Germline CDR1 is LNHDA and CDR2 is SQIVND (reference sequence). The CDR3 is made up of 15 amino acids. Trimming took 2 bases from V and 2 from J, leaving 10 bases between them. The CDR3 sequence is CASSIMIWGNQPQHF. In nucleotides, the CDR3 is TGTGCCAGTAGTATAATGATATGGGGCAATCAGCCCCAGCATTTT.

This clone occurred once. V gene TRBV7-9 combines with J gene TRBJ2-5, with D tentatively TRBD2 (6 bases). CDR3 size: 14 residues. The ends were cut back, 5 bases at V and 0 bases at J, with 10 bases in the middle. Germline-derived CDR1 and CDR2 are SEHNR and FQNEAQ (reference sequence). The CDR3 bases are TGTGCCAGCAGCCCGTGGGACTACCAAGAGACCCAGTACTTC. This codes for CASSPWDYQETQYF.

This rearrangement joins TRBV7-9 to TRBJ2-1; perhaps D is TRBD1 or TRBD2 (5 bases each). Between the trimmed V and J ends, which lost 5 bases and 7 bases, there was a span of 12 bases. Looked up from germline, CDR1 is SEHNR and CDR2 is FQNEAQ (reference sequence). The CDR3 is made up of 13 amino acids. CDR3 sequence: CASSLWDVNEQFF. In nucleotides, the CDR3 is TGTGCCAGCAGCCTCTGGGACGTAAATGAGCAGTTCTTC.

V gene TRBV10-1 combines with J gene TRBJ2-2; D unresolved. Germline CDR1 WNHNN, CDR2 SYGVQD (reference sequence). The CDR3 extends over 12 amino acids. Between the trimmed V and J ends, which lost 8 bases and 4 bases, there was a span of 8 bases. The CDR3 DNA reads as TGCGCCAGCGCTGGATCCACCGGGGAGCTGTTTTTT. Amino acid sequence: CASAGSTGELFF.

The chain joins TRBV27 to TRBJ2-1; D is perhaps TRBD2 (5 bases). The V and J ends lost 10 bases and 8 bases respectively, with 15 bases between them. In germline, CDR1 is MNHEY, CDR2 SMNVEV (reference sequence). The CDR3 consists of 12 residues. As DNA, the CDR3 is TGTGCCACCAAGGCGGGTTTCGATGAGCAGTTCTTC. Translation: CATKAGFDEQFF.

The CDR3 DNA is TGTGCCACCAGCAGAGATAGCAGGGGTAGCAATCAGCCCCAGCATTTT. Amino acids: CATSRDSRGSNQPQHF. The chain recombines TRBV15 with TRBJ1-5; D may be TRBD1 (6 bases). This CDR3 contains 16 residues. Deletions cut 0 bases from V and 0 bases from J, with 9 bases between. Germline CDR1 and CDR2: LNHNV and YYDKDF (reference sequence).

This chain joins TRBV6-5 and TRBJ2-7; TRBD1 matches at 7 bases. This CDR3 contains 13 residues. In germline, CDR1 is MNHEY, CDR2 SVGAGI. With 7 bases clipped from V and 2 bases from J, the junction kept 5 bases outside the gene matches. CDR3 amino acids: CASMRQGAYEQYF. Written as DNA, the CDR3 is TGTGCCAGCATGCGGCAGGGGGCCTACGAGCAGTACTTC.

The gene calls are TRBV7-9 and TRBJ2-5; D is unclear. The CDR3 contains 13 residues. Deletions cut 5 bases from V and 5 bases from J, with 12 bases between. Germline V gene sequence: CDR1 SEHNR, CDR2 FQNEAQ (reference sequence). Written as DNA, the CDR3 is TGTGCCAGCAGCCCCCCCAGATCGGAGACCCAGTACTTC. As protein: CASSPPRSETQYF.

The chain links TRBV4-1 to TRBJ2-7; unclear D gene. Trimming left V 3 bases short and J 4 bases short, with 10 bases between. This CDR3 region has 13 residues. CDR1 and CDR2 from the germline V gene are MGHRA and YSYEKL. This CDR3 reads CASSHGLRYEQYF. The CDR3 DNA follows: TGCGCCAGCAGCCACGGGCTACGGTACGAGCAGTACTTC.

The chain links TRBV9 to TRBJ2-3; D not resolved. This CDR3 is built from 12 residues. V dropped 3 bases and J dropped 7 bases, with 9 bases sitting between them. Per germline, CDR1 SGDLS and CDR2 YYNGEE. This CDR3 reads CASSDLTNTQYF. Written as DNA, the CDR3 is TGTGCCAGCAGCGACCTCACGAATACGCAGTATTTT.

The CDR3 protein is CASSHFASGPSNEQFF. DNA for the CDR3: TGTGCCAGCAGCCATTTCGCTAGCGGGCCTTCCAATGAGCAGTTCTTC. This chain connects TRBV14 to TRBJ2-1; 8 bases match TRBD2. Trimming removed 3 bases from V and 6 bases from J; junction bases left unmatched: 10. Germline CDR1 and CDR2: SGHDN and FVKESK. The CDR3 contains 16 residues.

This chain connects TRBV2 to TRBJ2-7; D remains ambiguous. The CDR3 spans 10 residues. V was shortened by 6 bases and J by 9 bases, with 9 bases between the two germline ends. Germline V gives CDR1 SNHLY, CDR2 FYNNEI. This CDR3 is CASRSLGQYF. CDR3 DNA sequence: TGTGCCAGCAGGTCCTTAGGGCAGTACTTC.

The J gene is TRBJ2-7, the V gene TRBV15; D uncertain. Trimming stripped 2 bases from V and 7 bases from J, with 18 bases between. The CDR3 covers 15 residues. The germline V gene encodes CDR1 LNHNV and CDR2 YYDKDF (reference sequence). CDR3 nucleotide sequence: TGTGCCACCAGCAGATCCCGATCGACCCCGCAGGAGCAGTACTTC. Translation gives CATSRSRSTPQEQYF.

The chain is built from TRBV4-1 and TRBJ2-7; no definite D call. CDR1 is MGHRA, CDR2 YSYEKL, per germline. Trimming took 0 bases from V and 5 from J, leaving 17 bases between them. The CDR3 is 16 residues long. CDR3 region: CASSQDGQPGPNEQYF. Here the CDR3 DNA reads TGCGCCAGCAGCCAAGATGGCCAGCCTGGGCCAAACGAGCAGTACTTC.

This sequence joins TRBV6-6 and TRBJ2-3; no clear D gene. The CDR3 covers 14 residues. V was cut by 5 bases and J by 2 bases, with 11 bases left in between. Per germline, CDR1 MNHNY and CDR2 SVGAGI (reference sequence). The CDR3 loop reads CASSPFHLTDTQYF. The CDR3 DNA reads as TGTGCCAGCAGTCCTTTCCACCTCACAGATACGCAGTATTTT.

The chain uses TRBV5-5 and TRBJ2-7; the match to TRBD1 covers 7 bases. The CDR3 has 16 residues. The V segment lost 4 bases and the J segment 5 bases; nucleotides outside the gene matches: 15. Germline V gives CDR1 SGHKS, CDR2 YYEKEE (reference sequence). CDR3 loop: CASSLMFLDRSNEQYF. The CDR3 DNA reads TGTGCCAGCAGCCTAATGTTCCTGGACAGGTCGAACGAGCAGTACTTC.

As for this clone: Different DNA sequences within this sample yield the same CDR3. The chain recombines TRBV28 with TRBJ2-7, with D uncertain. The CDR3 contains 12 residues. Germline CDR1 MDHEN, CDR2 SYDVKM. Deletions cut 8 bases from V and 2 bases from J, with 10 bases between. The CDR3 DNA reads TGTGCCAGCTCACGGTCCCCCTACGAGCAGTACTTC. The encoded protein is CASSRSPYEQYF.

The V call is TRBV18, the J call TRBJ2-2, with 9 bases that match TRBD2. V lost 6 bases to trimming and J lost 2 bases; unmatched junction nucleotides: 10. From germline, CDR1 is KGHSH and CDR2 LQKENI. The CDR3 runs to 17 residues. CDR3 DNA: TGTGCCAGCTCGGGCCTAAGACTAGCGGAAAACACCGGGGAGCTGTTTTTT. Translated: CASSGLRLAENTGELFF.

This clone was seen only a few times. V and J are TRBV11-2 and TRBJ2-7; tentatively, D is TRBD1 (6 bases). The CDR3 covers 14 residues. V was trimmed by 5 bases and J by 7 bases, leaving 18 bases between them. CDR1 SGHAT and CDR2 FQNNGV come from the germline V gene. The CDR3 sequence: CASSIADSLGEQYF. Written as DNA, the CDR3 is TGTGCCAGCAGCATCGCGGACAGTCTGGGGGAGCAGTACTTC.

V gene TRBV27 combines with J gene TRBJ2-7; a weak D match, TRBD2 (6 bases). V lost 6 bases and J lost 2, with 14 bases in between. The CDR3 runs 14 residues. In germline, CDR1 is MNHEY, CDR2 SMNVEV (reference sequence). CDR3 nucleotide sequence: TGTGCCAGCAGCCTTACGGGAGCGGCCTACGAGCAGTACTTC. This sequence encodes CASSLTGAAYEQYF.

This chain links TRBV29-1 with TRBJ2-7, with 7 bases lining up with TRBD1. In germline, CDR1 is SQVTM, CDR2 ANQGSEA. After removal of 4 bases from V and 5 bases from J, the junction contained 5 bases not matched to a gene. The CDR3 has 12 residues. This CDR3 reads CSVGDSRNEQYF. The CDR3 DNA reads TGCAGCGTTGGGGACAGTCGAAACGAGCAGTACTTC.